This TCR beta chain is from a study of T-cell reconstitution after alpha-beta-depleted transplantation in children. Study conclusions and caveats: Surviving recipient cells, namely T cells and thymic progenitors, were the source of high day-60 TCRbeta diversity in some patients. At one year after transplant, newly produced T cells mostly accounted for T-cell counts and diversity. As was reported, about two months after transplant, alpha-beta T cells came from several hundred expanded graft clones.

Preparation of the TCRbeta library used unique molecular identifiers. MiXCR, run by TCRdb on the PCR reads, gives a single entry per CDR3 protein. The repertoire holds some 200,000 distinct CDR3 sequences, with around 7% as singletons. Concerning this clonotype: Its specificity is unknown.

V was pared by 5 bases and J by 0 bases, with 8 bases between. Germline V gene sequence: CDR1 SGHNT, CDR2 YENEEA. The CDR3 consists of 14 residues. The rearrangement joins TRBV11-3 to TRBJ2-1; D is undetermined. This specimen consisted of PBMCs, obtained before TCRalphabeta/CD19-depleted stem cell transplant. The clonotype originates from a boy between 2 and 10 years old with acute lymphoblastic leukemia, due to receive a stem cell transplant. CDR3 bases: TGTGCCAGCAGCCCTCCCGACTCCTACAATGAGCAGTTCTTC. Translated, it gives CASSPPDSYNEQFF.